Reported below is one T cell receptor (beta chain). Its antigen is unknown. Germline loops: CDR1 SQVTM, CDR2 ANQGSEA. This CDR3 is built from 14 residues. V was shortened by 4 bases and J by 7 bases, with 19 bases between the two germline ends. These data belong to a study of T cells after yellow fever vaccination. Study-wide background: Preparing low-cell-number fractions relied on SMART-Seq v4 Ultra Low Input. Notes on the study in general: FACS-sorted repertoires could harbor abundant contaminating bulk-population clonotypes. Boosting was followed by the reappearance of most primary-vaccination clones (just under 97% CD4, more than 70% CD8).

Template switching by 5'RACE produced TCR cDNA, adding a universal primer site and UMIs. In TCRdb, the 5' RACE reads were re-called with MiXCR into one record per CDR3 protein. Of hundreds of thousands of distinct CDR3 sequences listed, around 13% were seen once; the top ten hold 3.2%. The receptor comes from a man younger than 35 who received the YFV17D yellow fever vaccine. The rearrangement joins TRBV29-1 to TRBJ2-5, with a tentative D call TRBD1 (7 bases). The sample was CD4+ T cells sorted from PBMCs, taken 15 days after the yellow fever booster vaccination. This CDR3 is CSVGWLGQGGTQYF. CDR3 DNA: TGCAGCGTTGGATGGCTAGGGCAGGGGGGGACCCAGTACTTC.